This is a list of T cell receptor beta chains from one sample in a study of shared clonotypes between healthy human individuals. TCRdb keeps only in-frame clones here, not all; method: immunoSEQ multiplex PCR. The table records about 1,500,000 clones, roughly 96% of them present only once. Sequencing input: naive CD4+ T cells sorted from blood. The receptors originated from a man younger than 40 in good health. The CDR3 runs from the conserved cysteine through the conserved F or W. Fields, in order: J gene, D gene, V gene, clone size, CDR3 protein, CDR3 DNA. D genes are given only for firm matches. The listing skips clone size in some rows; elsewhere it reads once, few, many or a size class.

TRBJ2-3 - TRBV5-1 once CASSLWGRSTDTQYF TGCGCCAGCAGCTTGTGGGGCAGAAGCACAGATACGCAGTATTTT
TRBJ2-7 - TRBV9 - CASAESGPPYEQYF TGTGCCAGCGCGGAGAGCGGGCCCCCCTACGAGCAGTACTTC
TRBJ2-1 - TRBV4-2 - CASSQDQRTEDNEQFF TGTGCCAGCAGCCAAGATCAAAGGACAGAGGACAATGAGCAGTTCTTC
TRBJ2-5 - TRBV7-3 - CASSLSGMGQETQYF TGTGCCAGCAGCTTAAGTGGTATGGGCCAAGAGACCCAGTACTTC
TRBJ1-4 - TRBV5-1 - CASSPRTFAVEKLFF TGCGCCAGCAGCCCCCGGACTTTTGCCGTTGAAAAACTGTTTTTT
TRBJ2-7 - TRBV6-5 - CASARSRAYEQYF TGTGCCAGCGCGCGGAGCCGAGCCTACGAGCAGTACTTC
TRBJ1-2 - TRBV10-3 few CAIMSAGATYGYTF TGTGCCATCATGTCAGCAGGGGCTACCTATGGCTACACCTTC
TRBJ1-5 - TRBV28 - CASTTHGGNQPQHF TGTGCCAGCACCACCCACGGCGGCAATCAGCCCCAGCATTTT
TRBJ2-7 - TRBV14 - CASSQSGYEQYF TGTGCCAGCAGCCAGAGCGGTTACGAGCAGTACTTC
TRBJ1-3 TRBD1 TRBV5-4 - CASSPNRGQSGNTIYF TGTGCCAGCAGCCCGAACAGGGGCCAATCTGGAAACACCATATATTTT
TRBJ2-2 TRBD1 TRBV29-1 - CSASRDRGTRAGELFF TGCAGCGCCTCCCGGGACAGGGGTACCCGGGCCGGGGAGCTGTTTTTT
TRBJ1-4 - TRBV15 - CATSRDRGNEKLFF TGTGCCACCAGCAGAGATAGAGGGAACGAAAAACTGTTTTTT
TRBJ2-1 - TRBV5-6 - CASSPRSVTYNEQFF TGTGCCAGCAGCCCTAGGAGCGTTACTTACAATGAGCAGTTCTTC
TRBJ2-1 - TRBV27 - CASSLLPKRNEQFF TGTGCCAGCAGTTTATTACCTAAGCGGAATGAGCAGTTCTTC
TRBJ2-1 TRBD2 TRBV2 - CASSDSGGSGFF TGTGCCAGCAGTGACTCGGGCGGGAGTGGGTTCTTC
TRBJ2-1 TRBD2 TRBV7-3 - CASSLLAGTYNEQFF TGTGCCAGCAGCCTTCTAGCGGGGACCTACAATGAGCAGTTCTTC
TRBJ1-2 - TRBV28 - CASTTTPYGYTF TGTGCCAGCACCACCACCCCGTATGGCTACACCTTC